The rows below give T cell receptor beta chains drawn from one sample of a study of CD8+ T cells in alopecia areata. This table comes from immunoSEQ multiplex PCR, and its TCRdb copy is limited to in-frame clones, with some not included. Among around 300,000 clones listed, over 45% were seen once. The sample here was CD4+ T cells sorted from blood, taken at roughly week 53, from a patient treated with tofacitinib. Source of these receptors: a human donor with alopecia areata. Each CDR3 is given with its conserved first and last residue. The D gene is left open where the match is weak. Clone size appears in some rows only: once, few, many, or a class for an expanded clone.

d_call j_call v_call clone_size cdr3_nt cdr3_aa
NA TRBJ1-5 TRBV4-1 NA TGCGCCAGCAGCCAGACACCCGTGGCGAGCAATCAGCCCCAGCATTTT CASSQTPVASNQPQHF
NA TRBJ1-1 TRBV9 NA TGTGCCAGCAGCGACCGGATGAACACTGAAGCTTTCTTT CASSDRMNTEAFF
TRBD1 TRBJ1-2 TRBV30 NA TGTGCCATCTTGACAGGGAACTATGGCTACACCTTC CAILTGNYGYTF
NA TRBJ2-7 TRBV2 NA TGTGCCAGCAGCCGCGGACAGAGTGCCTACGAGCAGTACTTC CASSRGQSAYEQYF
TRBD1 TRBJ2-7 TRBV2 NA TGTGCCAGCAGTGAACAATACAGGGGGCCCTACGAGCAGTACTTC CASSEQYRGPYEQYF
NA TRBJ2-1 TRBV20-1 NA TGCAGTGCCGTACTAGTGGGCGAGCAGTTCTTC CSAVLVGEQFF
NA TRBJ2-7 TRBV5-1 many TGCGCCAGCAGCTTGGACGGATCCTACGAGCAGTACTTC CASSLDGSYEQYF
NA TRBJ1-4 TRBV9 NA TGTGCCAGCAGGGGTACAGGGCCTAATGAAAAACTGTTTTTT CASRGTGPNEKLFF
NA TRBJ2-3 TRBV2 once TGTGCCAGCAGTGAAGAGAATACGCAGTATTTT CASSEENTQYF
NA TRBJ2-3 TRBV30 NA TGTGCCTGGAGTGCGGGGGCCCACACAGATACGCAGTATTTT CAWSAGAHTDTQYF
NA TRBJ2-7 TRBV10-3 NA TGTGCCATCAGTGAGTTGTACGAGCAGTACTTC CAISELYEQYF
TRBD2 TRBJ2-2 TRBV13 few TGTGCCAGCAGCTCCCGCGGGGGGCAAAACACCGGGGAGCTGTTTTTT CASSSRGGQNTGELFF
NA TRBJ2-5 TRBV29-1 NA TGCAGCGTTGAAGGGACGAGCCAAGAGACCCAGTACTTC CSVEGTSQETQYF
TRBD2 TRBJ2-1 TRBV29-1 NA TGCAGCGTTGTGACTAGCGGGGGGGGTACGGCCTACAATGAGCAGTTCTTC CSVVTSGGGTAYNEQFF
NA TRBJ1-2 TRBV30 NA TGTGCCTGGAGTGTAACCCCCAGGGATAGCTATGGCTACACCTTC CAWSVTPRDSYGYTF
TRBD1 TRBJ2-7 TRBV7-2 NA TGTGCCAGCAGCCTCCGGGACAGGGGCTACGAGCAGTACTTC CASSLRDRGYEQYF
NA TRBJ1-5 TRBV29-1 NA TGCAGCGTTGGGGAGGGGGGACAGCCCCAGCATTTT CSVGEGGQPQHF
NA TRBJ2-1 TRBV29-1 NA TGCAGCGTTGAAGATACCCGGACAGCGTATGAGCAGTTCTTC CSVEDTRTAYEQFF
TRBD2 TRBJ2-3 TRBV4-2 NA TGTGCCAGCAGCCAGGACAGTGGACTAGCAGCCTCAGATACGCAGTATTTT CASSQDSGLAASDTQYF
NA TRBJ2-4 TRBV6-5 NA TGTGCCAGCAGTGAAGGTCCTGCAGGAAACATTCAGTACTTC CASSEGPAGNIQYF
NA TRBJ1-5 TRBV6-1 NA TGTGCCAGCAGTGTCGACATGGCCTATCAGCCCCAGCATTTT CASSVDMAYQPQHF
TRBD1 TRBJ2-7 TRBV14 NA TGTGCCACCGGGACAGGTCGCTACGAGCAGTACTTC CATGTGRYEQYF
NA TRBJ1-2 TRBV29-1 NA TGCAGCGCCACATATGGCTACACCTTC CSATYGYTF
NA TRBJ2-5 TRBV2 NA TGTGCCAGCAGTGCCCAGGGGATCCAAGAGACCCAGTACTTC CASSAQGIQETQYF
NA TRBJ1-6 TRBV30 NA TGTGCCTGGAGTGTACCCGCCGCCGACCGGGACTTAAGGTTT CAWSVPAADRDLRF
NA TRBJ2-2 TRBV29-1 NA TGCAGCGTTGGGGTCTTGGCTGAAACCGGGGAGCTGTTTTTT CSVGVLAETGELFF
NA TRBJ2-2 TRBV7-2 NA TGTGCCAGCAGCTTCAGTCCGGACCCTACCACCGGGGAGCTGTTTTTT CASSFSPDPTTGELFF
NA TRBJ2-3 TRBV30 NA TGTGCCTGGAGTGGGGAATTGGGAGATACGCAGTATTTT CAWSGELGDTQYF
NA TRBJ2-5 TRBV13 NA TGTGCCAGCAGTCCCGGTTTCCAAGAGACCCAGTACTTC CASSPGFQETQYF
TRBD1 TRBJ2-5 TRBV29-1 NA TGCAGCGTACCCGGGACAGGGGAAGAGACCCAGTACTTC CSVPGTGEETQYF
NA TRBJ2-7 TRBV15 NA TGTGCCACCAGCGGACCCACTAGCCATAGCTCCTACGAGCAGTACTTC CATSGPTSHSSYEQYF
NA TRBJ2-7 TRBV7-2 NA TGTGCCAGCAGCATAGGTGACGAGCAGTACTTC CASSIGDEQYF